This TCR beta chain was sequenced in a study of cytomegalovirus exposure and HLA in healthy donors. Overall study context: From about 180 million T cells, an earlier analysis saw 117 million unique TCR beta sequences. Within an early data release were roughly 83 million unique TCRs drawn from HLA-typed donors.

Study-level findings and limits: Some highly shared sequence variants likely arose as a pipeline artifact. Some V segments (TRBV6-2 and TRBV6-3 among them) were excluded as indistinguishable.

Primers included in the PCR were 60 Vbeta and 13 Jbeta primers. Clones were read by immunoSEQ multiplex PCR, and TCRdb kept only the in-frame ones, dropping some. The sample has some 150,000 clones; the top ten hold about 2%. This CDR3 is built from 15 residues. V lost 4 bases and J lost 2; bases outside the gene matches: 7. The V gene's germline CDR1 is SGHTA and CDR2 FQGNSA. Points on this clone: As yet, its antigen is unknown.

Sequencing input: PBMCs. The sequence was collected from a woman younger than 35 in good health and CMV-seronegative. The chain is built from TRBV7-2 and TRBJ2-5, with 7 bases fitting TRBD1. The CDR3, as DNA: TGTGCCAGCAGCTGGACCGGGACAGAGCAAGAGACCCAGTACTTC. Protein sequence: CASSWTGTEQETQYF.